This T cell receptor beta chain was identified in a study of CD8 T cells in ankylosing spondylitis (dated 2017 in TCRdb). Regarding the complete study: The study profiled T cell receptor beta repertoires in healthy donors and ankylosing spondylitis patients to find disease-linked TCR variants. The whole study cohort included 108 healthy donors and about two dozen ankylosing spondylitis patients. Peripheral blood samples were taken, and synovial fluid was additionally collected from ankylosing spondylitis patients.

On the study overall, not on this receptor specifically: The disease-linked clones were reported as significantly enriched in matched synovial fluid samples from ankylosing spondylitis patients. A TCR beta motif made up of several highly homologous amino acid variants appeared to be characteristic of blood from ankylosing spondylitis patients. The disease-linked clones had a CD8+ phenotype and were found at relatively low frequencies in peripheral blood. Some of the motif variants had been reported before in the synovial fluid and blood of reactive arthritis patients, a finding that suggests common disease-initiation mechanisms.

On this clonotype: It has no known antigen specificity. The junction departs from germline at one end; a sequencing error may be responsible.

TCRdb records Illumina HiSeq 2500 as the sequencer. TCR beta libraries were prepared by quantitative 5'-RACE with molecular barcodes. The paper's data handling went like this. A new computational method, built on a probabilistic model of VDJ rearrangement, was used to identify disease-linked TCR variants. The public reads were reanalyzed by TCRdb: fastp trimming at Q25, MiXCR alignment, in-frame beta chains only. CDR3 protein duplicates are merged, each entry listing the most common genes and DNA. For this entry, the V and J calls and clone size follow TCRdb and not the study's own pipeline. For this sample there are roughly 400,000 distinct CDR3 sequences; about a fifth appear just once. 15% to 20% of the sample is in the top ten clones. The sample was blood, either unsorted or a sorted T cell fraction (not recorded which). The TCR originated in a male donor with ankylosing spondylitis.

CDR3 reads: CASSPVRGDTQYF. The DNA sequence reads TGTGCTAGCAGCCCAGTGCGGGGAGATACGCAGTATTTT. In this chain, TRBV7-7 is recombined with TRBJ2-3; TRBD2 is a weak D gene call, 6 bases matching. The CDR3 covers 13 residues, taking in both the cysteine and the phenylalanine. Solely the CDR3 DNA is kept, with 39 bases framed from the first base. According to the germline V gene (reference sequence), CDR1 reads SSHAT and CDR2 reads FNYEAQ.